This TCR beta chain was profiled in a study of shared clonotypes between healthy human individuals. This clone was observed a single time. Germline loops: CDR1 MGHDK, CDR2 SYGVNS. CDR3 length equals 15 residues. Trimming removed 4 bases from V and 7 bases from J; junction bases left unmatched: 7. Clones were read by immunoSEQ multiplex PCR, and TCRdb kept only the in-frame ones, dropping some. The table includes around 620,000 clones, 90% to 95% detected once. CD45RO-negative, CCR7-positively selected cells formed the naive CD8 fraction, excluding terminally differentiated effector memory CD45RA+ cells.

The source is a woman in her twenties or thirties in good health. Sequenced material: naive CD8+ T cells sorted from blood. The chain has TRBV25-1 and TRBJ2-2; the match to TRBD2 covers 9 bases. CDR3 DNA sequence: TGTGCCAGCAGTGGGGTAGCGGGAGTTAGCGGGGAGCTGTTTTTT. The encoded protein is CASSGVAGVSGELFF.